These 27 T cell receptor beta chains were all obtained from the same sample, sequenced in a study of T cells in Graves' hyperthyroidism and ophthalmopathy (dated by TCRdb to the late 2010s). Receptors were amplified or captured by multiplex PCR. TCRdb records Illumina HiSeq 2000 as the sequencer. The TCR beta CDR3 regions were amplified from the RNA transcripts. For the first round of RT-PCR on the TCR CDR3, the HTBI primer set was used together with the Qiagen OneStep RT-PCR kit. The raw public reads went through TCRdb reprocessing: fastp at Q25, MiXCR clone calling, in-frame beta chains kept. Rows are unified per CDR3 protein, each entry keeping the most common DNA and genes. The sample has about 500,000 distinct CDR3 sequences on record, about a sixth of them singletons. Approximately 16% of the sample rests with the top ten. Specimen: blood. The receptors originated from a woman aged 18-35 years with Graves' ophthalmopathy.

V usage is TRBV10-3 and J usage is TRBJ2-1; 7 bases fit TRBD1. The ends lost 4 bases at V and 1 base at J; junction bases unmatched: 4. This CDR3 spans 15 amino acids. Germline V gene data show CDR1 as ENHRY and CDR2 as SYGVKD. The chain's CDR3 is CAISANRGSYNEQFF. CDR3 bases: TGTGCCATCAGTGCAAACAGGGGATCCTACAATGAGCAGTTCTTC.

V and J are TRBV19 and TRBJ2-7; D is perhaps TRBD1 (6 bases). The CDR3 sequence is 14 residues long. The ends were cut back, 4 bases at V and 2 bases at J, with 12 bases in the middle. Germline V lookup: CDR1 LNHDA, CDR2 SQIVND (reference sequence). CDR3 in DNA: TGTGCCAGTAGTACACGACAGGCGCCCTACGAGCAGTACTTC. Translating it yields CASSTRQAPYEQYF.

This clonotype turned up a few times. The V and J genes are TRBV5-1 and TRBJ2-1, with TRBD2 matching over 11 bases. The germline CDR1 and CDR2 sequences are SGHRS and YFSETQ. Trimming cost V 5 bases and J 3 bases; bases outside gene matches: 25. CDR3 size: 22 residues. CDR3 in DNA: TGCGCCAGCAGTACTCTTCCGGGACTGGACAGTATGGGACTAGCGGACTACAATGAGCAGTTCTTC. As protein: CASSTLPGLDSMGLADYNEQFF.

The rearrangement uses TRBV10-3 and TRBJ1-3; D uncertain. V was clipped by 0 bases and J by 9 bases, with 21 bases between them. This CDR3 spans 17 amino acids. The germline gives CDR1 ENHRY, CDR2 SYGVKD. The CDR3 region has the DNA TGTGCCATCAGTGAGTCGGTAGGACTGATGGGCAGAAGCACCATATATTTT. Its protein is CAISESVGLMGRSTIYF.

This clonotype occurred a few times. The V call is TRBV7-2, the J call TRBJ1-4; D is possibly TRBD1 (6 bases). Germline CDR1 is SGHTA and CDR2 is FQGNSA. The CDR3 covers 14 residues. Trimming left V 4 bases short and J 1 base short, with 7 bases between. The CDR3 loop reads CASSWTVTNEKLFF. The CDR3 nucleotides are TGTGCCAGCAGCTGGACAGTAACTAATGAAAAACTGTTTTTT.

This clonotype was detected ten times or more. The chain couples TRBV27 to TRBJ2-1; 10 bases align to TRBD1. Germline V gives CDR1 MNHEY, CDR2 SMNVEV (reference sequence). V lost 7 bases and J lost 3; bases outside the gene matches: 9. The CDR3 contains 16 residues. The chain's CDR3 is CASTVARDRGYNEQFF. CDR3 bases: TGTGCCAGCACCGTAGCCCGGGACAGGGGCTACAATGAGCAGTTCTTC.

This chain connects TRBV28 to TRBJ1-6, with a tentative D call TRBD1 (5 bases). The ends were cut back, 4 bases at V and 0 bases at J, with 10 bases in the middle. Germline V gives CDR1 MDHEN, CDR2 SYDVKM. The CDR3 has 16 residues. CDR3 amino acids: CASSWDGSSYNSPLHF. The CDR3 coding sequence is TGTGCCAGCAGTTGGGACGGAAGCTCCTATAATTCACCCCTCCACTTT.

This clonotype was counted between two and nine times. This chain uses TRBV5-6 with TRBJ1-1, with a weak D call TRBD1 (5 bases). This CDR3 region has 14 residues. CDR1 is SGHDT and CDR2 is YYEEEE in the germline V gene. The V gene lost 3 bases and the J gene lost 1 base, with 10 bases spanning the gap. The CDR3 here is CASSWGVGNTEAFF. CDR3 DNA: TGTGCCAGCAGCTGGGGGGTTGGGAACACTGAAGCTTTCTTT.

At least ten counts were recorded for this clonotype. The chain couples TRBV28 to TRBJ1-2, with D tentatively TRBD1 (5 bases). With 2 bases removed from V and 6 bases from J, the gap between germline ends came to 10 bases. This CDR3 region has 13 residues. The germline V gene has CDR1 MDHEN and CDR2 SYDVKM. The DNA for the CDR3 is TGTGCCAGCAGTTTAACCCAGGGTAATGGCTACACCTTC. Protein product: CASSLTQGNGYTF.

This clonotype was observed at least ten times. The chain is built from TRBV7-2 and TRBJ2-7; D possibly matches TRBD1 or TRBD2 (5 bases each). With 3 bases removed from V and 5 bases from J, the gap between germline ends came to 14 bases. Germline V gives CDR1 SGHTA, CDR2 FQGNSA. The CDR3 is 14 residues long. In nucleotides, the CDR3 is TGTGCCAGCAGCTTTTCCGGGACCTTCGACGAGCAGTACTTC. Translated: CASSFSGTFDEQYF. The complete variable domain, with remaining parts taken from reference TRBV7-2 and TRBJ2-7, reads GAGVSQSPSNKVTEKGKDVELRCDPISGHTALYWYRQSLGQGLEFLIYFQGNSAPDKSGLPSDRFSAERTGGSVSTLTIQRTQQEDSAVYLCASSFSGTFDEQYFGPGTRLTVT.

This clonotype occurred many times. The chain links TRBV4-1 to TRBJ2-7; D may match TRBD1 or TRBD2 (5 bases each). Trimming removed 3 bases at V and 6 bases at J, with 12 bases between. The CDR3 runs 13 residues. Germline V CDR1 and CDR2: MGHRA, YSYEKL. The DNA of the CDR3 is TGCGCCAGCAGCCATGCCGAGGGGTCCGAGCAGTACTTC. The encoded protein is CASSHAEGSEQYF.

This sequence joins TRBV2 and TRBJ2-1, with 9 bases aligning to TRBD2. V trimming: 3 bases; J trimming: 6 bases; junction bases outside the gene matches: 9. This CDR3 has 16 residues. Germline V gene data show CDR1 as SNHLY and CDR2 as FYNNEI. CDR3 nucleotides: TGTGCCAGCAGTGACCCCGTAGCGGGAGTGAGCAATGAGCAGTTCTTC. It yields the protein CASSDPVAGVSNEQFF.

This clonotype was observed many times. This chain uses TRBV20-1 with TRBJ2-5; D not certain. This CDR3 contains 11 residues. Germline lookup yields CDR1 DFQATT and CDR2 SNEGSKA (reference sequence). CDR3 sequence (DNA): TGCAGCCCTAGATTACGGGAGACCCAGTACTTC. This encodes CSPRLRETQYF.

This clonotype occurred many times. J is TRBJ1-3 and V is TRBV28; a possible D gene is TRBD1 (5 bases). Germline lookup yields CDR1 MDHEN and CDR2 SYDVKM. V lost 8 bases to trimming and J lost 2 bases, with 19 bases between them. This CDR3 is built from 16 residues. CDR3 sequence (DNA): TGTGCCAGCTTTGCTAACCCCGGGGGTACTGGAAACACCATATATTTT. Translated, it gives CASFANPGGTGNTIYF.

This clonotype was found a few times. The chain employs TRBV29-1 and TRBJ1-6, with D tentatively TRBD1 (6 bases). V lost 3 bases to trimming and J lost 7 bases, with 10 bases between them. The germline V gene has CDR1 SQVTM and CDR2 ANQGSEA. CDR3 length: 13 residues. CDR3 protein: CSVDTGRNSPLHF. CDR3 in DNA: TGCAGCGTTGATACAGGGCGGAATTCACCCCTCCACTTT. The full variable domain, with the rest looked up from reference TRBV29-1 and TRBJ1-6, is SAVISQKPSRDICQRGTSLTIQCQVDSQVTMMFWYRQQPGQSLTLIATANQGSEATYESGFVIDKFPISRPNLTFSTLTVSNMSPEDSSIYLCSVDTGRNSPLHFGNGTRLTVT.

This clonotype was detected ten times or more. J is TRBJ1-1 and V is TRBV27; 7 positions agree with TRBD1. There are 15 residues in the CDR3. The J segment lost 1 base and the V segment lost 4 bases, leaving 6 bases of the junction unmatched. Germline V gene sequence: CDR1 MNHEY, CDR2 SMNVEV (reference sequence). The DNA of the CDR3 is TGTGCCAGCAGTTCGACAGGGAGGGGGAACACTGAAGCTTTCTTT. It encodes CASSSTGRGNTEAFF.

With regard to this clonotype: At one end the junction does not follow the germline gene, possibly because of a read error. V usage is TRBV7-7 and J usage is TRBJ2-7, with 12 nucleotides matching TRBD2. Per germline, CDR1 SSHAT and CDR2 FNYEAQ (reference sequence). The CDR3 has 18 amino acids. This CDR3 is CASSPGLAGKSLSYEQYF. The CDR3 DNA reads as TGTGCTAGCAGCCCCGGACTAGCGGGAAAAAGCCTCTCCTACGAGCAGTACTTC.

This clonotype has more than one count but fewer than ten. The chain employs TRBV5-1 and TRBJ1-1; the D gene is possibly TRBD1 (6 bases). Trimming removed 0 bases at V and 3 bases at J, with 18 bases between. Per the germline V gene, CDR1 is SGHRS and CDR2 is YFSETQ. The CDR3 runs 17 residues. The CDR3 spells CASSLVGGGVIYTEAFF. The CDR3 bases are TGCGCCAGCAGCTTGGTCGGGGGCGGTGTAATATACACTGAAGCTTTCTTT.

This clonotype was seen ten or more times. Here the CDR3 reads CAWSVTGGSTEAFF. In DNA, the CDR3 is TGTGCCTGGAGTGTAACAGGGGGAAGCACTGAAGCTTTCTTT. The chain combines TRBV30 with TRBJ1-1; 8 positions match TRBD1. This CDR3 is built from 14 residues. Trimming at V came to 0 bases and at J to 4 bases, leaving 4 bases not matched to a gene. The V gene's germline CDR1 is GTSNPN and CDR2 SVGIG (reference sequence).

This clonotype was recorded many times. The gene calls are TRBV20-1 and TRBJ2-7, with TRBD1 as a possible D gene (6 bases). The CDR3 totals 15 residues. The germline V gene has CDR1 DFQATT and CDR2 SNEGSKA (reference sequence). V lost 5 bases, J lost 0 bases, and 17 bases lay in between. DNA of the CDR3: TGCAGTGCTTACGATATAGACAGGTCCTCCTACGAGCAGTACTTC. This gives the protein CSAYDIDRSSYEQYF.

This CDR3 reads CASSLTVQGAPGYTF. The CDR3 bases are TGTGCCAGCAGCTTAACTGTCCAGGGGGCGCCGGGCTACACCTTC. This sequence joins TRBV7-3 and TRBJ1-2, with 8 positions matching TRBD1. V was pared by 0 bases and J by 8 bases, with 8 bases of the junction left unmatched. Germline assignment: CDR1 SGHTA and CDR2 FQGTGA. The CDR3 has 15 residues.

This clonotype was counted many times. The chain carries TRBV5-6 and TRBJ2-7; 7 bases are shared with TRBD1. The V gene end was trimmed by 2 bases and the J gene end by 5 bases; junction bases not matched to a gene: 7. There are 14 residues in the CDR3. CDR1 is SGHDT and CDR2 is YYEEEE in the germline V gene. The CDR3 protein is CASSFPTGLNEQYF. The CDR3 DNA is TGTGCCAGCAGCTTCCCGACAGGGCTCAACGAGCAGTACTTC.

V and J are TRBV7-3 and TRBJ1-1; TRBD1 agrees at 10 bases. J gave up 1 base and V 4 bases, and 9 bases lay outside the gene matches. This CDR3 contains 17 residues. Germline V gene lookup returns CDR1 SGHTA and CDR2 FQGTGA. The CDR3 DNA reads as TGTGCCAGCAGCTCGACAGGGGGCACGTATAGGAACACTGAAGCTTTCTTT. It encodes CASSSTGGTYRNTEAFF.

There are a few counts of this clonotype. The CDR3 region has the DNA TGCAGTGCCGCCACCGGGACTAGCGGGAATGAGCAGTTCTTC. Its translation is CSAATGTSGNEQFF. V usage is TRBV20-1 and J usage is TRBJ2-1; 12 bases are shared with TRBD2. V was pared by 6 bases and J by 7 bases, with 7 bases of the junction left unmatched. CDR3 size: 14 residues. Germline V gives CDR1 DFQATT, CDR2 SNEGSKA (reference sequence).

Ten or more counts support this clonotype. This chain uses TRBV7-2 with TRBJ2-3; D possibly matches TRBD1 or TRBD2 (5 bases each). Germline V gene lookup returns CDR1 SGHTA and CDR2 FQGNSA. The CDR3 is made up of 14 amino acids. V was pared by 1 base and J by 6 bases, with 11 bases between. The CDR3 sequence: CASSLEVGADTQYF. DNA for the CDR3: TGTGCCAGCAGCTTAGAGGTCGGGGCGGATACGCAGTATTTT.

This chain uses TRBV5-4 with TRBJ2-1; a weak D match, TRBD2 (7 bases). Looked up from germline, CDR1 is SGHNT and CDR2 is YYREEE (reference sequence). This CDR3 contains 14 residues. Trimming removed 5 bases at V and 8 bases at J, with 17 bases between. The DNA of the CDR3 is TGTGCCAGCAGTATGGGAGGGGGATACGATGAGCAGTTCTTC. Amino acids: CASSMGGGYDEQFF.

This clonotype was seen at least ten times. The DNA of the CDR3 is TGTGCCAGCAGTCCATTCGATCAGCCCCAGCATTTT. Its translation is CASSPFDQPQHF. The rearrangement uses TRBV2 and TRBJ1-5; the D is unclear. This CDR3 contains 12 residues. With 5 bases removed from V and 5 bases from J, the gap between germline ends came to 7 bases. CDR1 and CDR2 (germline): SNHLY, FYNNEI.